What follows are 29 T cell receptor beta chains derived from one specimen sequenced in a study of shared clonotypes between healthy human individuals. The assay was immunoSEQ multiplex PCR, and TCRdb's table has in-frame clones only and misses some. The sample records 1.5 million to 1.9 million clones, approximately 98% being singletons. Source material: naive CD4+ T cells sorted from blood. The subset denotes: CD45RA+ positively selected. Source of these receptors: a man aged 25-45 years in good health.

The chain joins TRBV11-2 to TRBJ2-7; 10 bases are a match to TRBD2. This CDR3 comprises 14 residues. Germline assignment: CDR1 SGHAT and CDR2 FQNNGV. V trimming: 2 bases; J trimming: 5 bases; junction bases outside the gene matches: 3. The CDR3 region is CASSLSLAGDEQYF. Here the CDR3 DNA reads TGTGCCAGCAGCTTAAGTCTAGCGGGAGACGAGCAGTACTTC.

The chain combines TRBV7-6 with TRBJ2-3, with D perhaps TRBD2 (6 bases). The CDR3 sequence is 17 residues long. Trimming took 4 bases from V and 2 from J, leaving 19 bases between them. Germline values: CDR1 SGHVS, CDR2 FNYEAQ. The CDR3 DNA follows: TGTGCCAGCAGCTCAGGGAGGCAGGGAAGGAACACAGATACGCAGTATTTT. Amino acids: CASSSGRQGRNTDTQYF.

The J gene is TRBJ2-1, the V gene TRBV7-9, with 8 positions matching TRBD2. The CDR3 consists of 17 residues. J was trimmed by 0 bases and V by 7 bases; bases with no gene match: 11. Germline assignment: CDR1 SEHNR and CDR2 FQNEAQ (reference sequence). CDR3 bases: TGTGCCAGCATGTGGGCGGGAGGCCCTAGCTCCTACAATGAGCAGTTCTTC. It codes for CASMWAGGPSSYNEQFF.

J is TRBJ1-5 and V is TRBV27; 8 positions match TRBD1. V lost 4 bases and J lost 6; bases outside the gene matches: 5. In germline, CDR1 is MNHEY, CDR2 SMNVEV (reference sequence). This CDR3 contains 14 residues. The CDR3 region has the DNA TGTGCCAGCAGTTCCAGGGGGCCCGCTCAGCCCCAGCATTTT. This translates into CASSSRGPAQPQHF.

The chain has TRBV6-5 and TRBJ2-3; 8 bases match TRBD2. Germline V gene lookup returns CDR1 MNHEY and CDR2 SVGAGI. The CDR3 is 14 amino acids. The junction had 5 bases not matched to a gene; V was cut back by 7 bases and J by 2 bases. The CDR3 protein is CASKEREITDTQYF. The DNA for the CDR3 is TGTGCCAGCAAAGAGCGGGAGATCACAGATACGCAGTATTTT.

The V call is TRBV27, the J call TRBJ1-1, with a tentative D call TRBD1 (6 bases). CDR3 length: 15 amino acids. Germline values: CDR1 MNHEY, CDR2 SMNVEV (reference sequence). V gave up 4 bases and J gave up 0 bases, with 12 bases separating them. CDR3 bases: TGTGCCAGCAGTTCCCCACAGGGTGTGAACACTGAAGCTTTCTTT. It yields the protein CASSSPQGVNTEAFF.

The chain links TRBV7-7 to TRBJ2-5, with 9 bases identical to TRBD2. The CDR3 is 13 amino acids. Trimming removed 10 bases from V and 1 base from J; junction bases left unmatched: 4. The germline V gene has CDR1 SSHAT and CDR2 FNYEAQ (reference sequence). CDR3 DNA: TGTGCCACTGGCGGGGGGGGCCAAGAGACCCAGTACTTC. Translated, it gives CATGGGGQETQYF.

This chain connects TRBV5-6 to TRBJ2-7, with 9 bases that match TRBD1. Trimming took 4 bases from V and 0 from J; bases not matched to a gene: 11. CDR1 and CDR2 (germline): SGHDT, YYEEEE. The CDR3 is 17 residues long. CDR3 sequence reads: CASSHYLLDRGSYEQYF. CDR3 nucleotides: TGTGCCAGCAGCCATTACCTTCTGGACAGGGGCTCCTACGAGCAGTACTTC.

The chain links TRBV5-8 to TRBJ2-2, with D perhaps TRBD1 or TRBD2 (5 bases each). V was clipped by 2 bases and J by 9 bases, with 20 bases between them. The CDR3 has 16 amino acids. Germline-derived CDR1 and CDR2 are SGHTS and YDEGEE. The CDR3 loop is CASSLGVRASGRELFF. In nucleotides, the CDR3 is TGTGCCAGCAGCTTAGGAGTCAGGGCCTCGGGGCGGGAGCTGTTTTTT.

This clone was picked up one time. CDR3 region: CASSLPRGSGLADTQYF. DNA for the CDR3: TGTGCCAGCAGCCTCCCTCGGGGCAGCGGGCTTGCAGATACGCAGTATTTT. This chain links TRBV11-2 with TRBJ2-3; D might be TRBD2 (6 bases). This CDR3 has 17 amino acids. V lost 5 bases and J lost 4, with 22 bases in between. Germline V gene data show CDR1 as SGHAT and CDR2 as FQNNGV.

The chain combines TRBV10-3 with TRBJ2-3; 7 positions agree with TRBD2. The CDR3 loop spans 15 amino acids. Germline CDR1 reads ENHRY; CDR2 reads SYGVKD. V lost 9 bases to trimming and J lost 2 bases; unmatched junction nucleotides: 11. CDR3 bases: TGTGCCATTGGGGGGGGACCGGCTTCCACAGATACGCAGTATTTT. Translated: CAIGGGPASTDTQYF.

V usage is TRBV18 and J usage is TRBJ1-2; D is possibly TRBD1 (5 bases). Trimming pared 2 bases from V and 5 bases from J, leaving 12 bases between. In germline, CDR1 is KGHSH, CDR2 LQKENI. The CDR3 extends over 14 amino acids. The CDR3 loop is CASSPTTEEYGYTF. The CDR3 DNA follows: TGTGCCAGCTCACCAACGACAGAAGAGTATGGCTACACCTTC.

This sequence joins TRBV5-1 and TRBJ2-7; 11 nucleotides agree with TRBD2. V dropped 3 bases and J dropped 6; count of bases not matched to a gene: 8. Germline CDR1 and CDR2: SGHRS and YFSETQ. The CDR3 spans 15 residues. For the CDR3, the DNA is TGCGCCAGCAGCTCTCCGGGACTAGCGGATGGCGAGCAGTACTTC. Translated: CASSSPGLADGEQYF.

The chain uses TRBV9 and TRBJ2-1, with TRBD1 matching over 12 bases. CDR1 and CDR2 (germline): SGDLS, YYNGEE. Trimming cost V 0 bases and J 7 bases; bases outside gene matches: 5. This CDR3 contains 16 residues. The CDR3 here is CASSVGGQGARNEQFF. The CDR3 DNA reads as TGTGCCAGCAGCGTAGGGGGACAGGGGGCACGGAATGAGCAGTTCTTC.

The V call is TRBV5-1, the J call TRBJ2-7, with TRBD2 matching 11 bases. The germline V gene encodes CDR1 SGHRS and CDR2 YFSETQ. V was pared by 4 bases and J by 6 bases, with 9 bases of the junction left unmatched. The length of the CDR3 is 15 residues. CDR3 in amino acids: CASSPPLAGVSEQYF. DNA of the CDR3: TGCGCCAGCAGCCCCCCACTAGCGGGAGTTAGCGAGCAGTACTTC. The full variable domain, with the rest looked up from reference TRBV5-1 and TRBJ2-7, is KAGVTQTPRYLIKTRGQQVTLSCSPISGHRSVSWYQQTPGQGLQFLFEYFSETQRNKGNFPGRFSGRQFSNSRSEMNVSTLELGDSALYLCASSPPLAGVSEQYFGPGTRLTVT.

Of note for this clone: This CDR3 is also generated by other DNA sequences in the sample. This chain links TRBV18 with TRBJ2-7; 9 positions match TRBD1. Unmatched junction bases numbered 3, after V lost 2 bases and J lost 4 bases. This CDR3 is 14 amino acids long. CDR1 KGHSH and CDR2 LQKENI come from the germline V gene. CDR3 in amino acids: CASSPGTGTYEQYF. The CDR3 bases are TGTGCCAGCTCACCAGGGACAGGGACATACGAGCAGTACTTC.

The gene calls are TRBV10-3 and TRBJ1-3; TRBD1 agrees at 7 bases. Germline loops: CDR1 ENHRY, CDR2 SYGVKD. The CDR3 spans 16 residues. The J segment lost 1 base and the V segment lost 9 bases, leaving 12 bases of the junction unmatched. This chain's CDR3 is CAISHPETGSGNTIYF. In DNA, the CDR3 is TGTGCCATAAGCCACCCAGAGACAGGGTCTGGAAACACCATATATTTT.

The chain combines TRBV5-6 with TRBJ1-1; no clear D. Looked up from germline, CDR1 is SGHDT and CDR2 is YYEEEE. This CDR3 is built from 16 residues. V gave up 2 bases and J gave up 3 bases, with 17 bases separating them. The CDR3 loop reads CASSLEPKQFDTEAFF. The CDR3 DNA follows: TGTGCCAGCAGCTTAGAGCCGAAGCAGTTCGACACTGAAGCTTTCTTT.

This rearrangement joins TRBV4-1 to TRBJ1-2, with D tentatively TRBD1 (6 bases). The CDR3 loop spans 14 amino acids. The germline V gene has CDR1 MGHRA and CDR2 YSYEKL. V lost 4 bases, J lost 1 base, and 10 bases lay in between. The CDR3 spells CASSRTEINYGYTF. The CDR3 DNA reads TGCGCCAGCAGCCGGACAGAGATTAACTATGGCTACACCTTC.

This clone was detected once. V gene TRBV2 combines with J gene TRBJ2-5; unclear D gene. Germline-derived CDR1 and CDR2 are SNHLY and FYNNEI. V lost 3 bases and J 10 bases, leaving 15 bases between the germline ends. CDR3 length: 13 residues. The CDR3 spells CASSDRPLGDQYF. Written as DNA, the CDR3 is TGTGCCAGCAGTGATAGGCCCCTCGGAGACCAGTACTTC. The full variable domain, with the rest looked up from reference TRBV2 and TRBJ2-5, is EPEVTQTPSHQVTQMGQEVILRCVPISNHLYFYWYRQILGQKVEFLVSFYNNEISEKSEIFDDQFSVERPDGSNFTLKIRSTKLEDSAMYFCASSDRPLGDQYFGPGTRLLVL.

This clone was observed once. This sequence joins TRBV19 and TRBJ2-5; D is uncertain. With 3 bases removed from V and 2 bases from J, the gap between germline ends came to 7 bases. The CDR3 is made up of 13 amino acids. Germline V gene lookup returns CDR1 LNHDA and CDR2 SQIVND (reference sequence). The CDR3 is CASSIQRQETQYF. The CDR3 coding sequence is TGTGCCAGTAGTATCCAACGACAAGAGACCCAGTACTTC.

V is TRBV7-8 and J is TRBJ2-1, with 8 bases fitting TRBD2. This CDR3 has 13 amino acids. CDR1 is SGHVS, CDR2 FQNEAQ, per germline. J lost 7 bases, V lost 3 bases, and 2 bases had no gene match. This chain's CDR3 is CASSFSGNNEQFF. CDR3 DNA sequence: TGTGCCAGCAGCTTTAGCGGGAATAATGAGCAGTTCTTC.

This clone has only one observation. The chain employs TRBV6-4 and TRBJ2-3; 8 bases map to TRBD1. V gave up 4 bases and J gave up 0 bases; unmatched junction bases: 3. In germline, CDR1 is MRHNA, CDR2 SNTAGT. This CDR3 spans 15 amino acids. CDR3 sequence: CASSGTGMSTDTQYF. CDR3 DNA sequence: TGTGCCAGCAGTGGGACAGGGATGAGCACAGATACGCAGTATTTT.

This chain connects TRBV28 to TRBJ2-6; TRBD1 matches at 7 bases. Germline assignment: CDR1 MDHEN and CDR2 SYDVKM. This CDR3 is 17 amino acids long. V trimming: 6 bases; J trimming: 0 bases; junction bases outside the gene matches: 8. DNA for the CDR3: TGTGCCAGCAGAAACAGGGGCATGGGCTCTGGGGCCAACGTCCTGACTTTC. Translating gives CASRNRGMGSGANVLTF. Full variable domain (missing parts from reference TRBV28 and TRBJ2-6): DVKVTQSSRYLVKRTGEKVFLECVQDMDHENMFWYRQDPGLGLRLIYFSYDVKMKEKGDIPEGYSVSREKKERFSLILESASTNQTSMYLCASRNRGMGSGANVLTFGAGSRLTVL.

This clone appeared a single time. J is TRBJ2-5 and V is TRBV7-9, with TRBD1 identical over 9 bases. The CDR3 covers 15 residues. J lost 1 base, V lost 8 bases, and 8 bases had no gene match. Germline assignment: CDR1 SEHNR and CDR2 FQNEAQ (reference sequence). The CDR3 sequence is CASGPGDRAQETQYF. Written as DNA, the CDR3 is TGTGCCAGCGGACCCGGGGACAGGGCCCAAGAGACCCAGTACTTC.

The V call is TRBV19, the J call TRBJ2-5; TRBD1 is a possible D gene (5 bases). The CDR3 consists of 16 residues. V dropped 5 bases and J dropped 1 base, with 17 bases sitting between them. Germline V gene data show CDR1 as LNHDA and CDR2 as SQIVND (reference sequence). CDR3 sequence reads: CASSDQGIVPQETQYF. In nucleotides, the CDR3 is TGTGCCAGTAGTGACCAGGGCATAGTTCCCCAAGAGACCCAGTACTTC.

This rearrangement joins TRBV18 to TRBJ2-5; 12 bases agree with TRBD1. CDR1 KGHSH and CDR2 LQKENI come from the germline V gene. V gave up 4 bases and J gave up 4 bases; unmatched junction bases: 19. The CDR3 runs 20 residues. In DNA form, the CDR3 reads TGTGCCAGCTCACAACTACCTCCCGGGACAGGGGGCAATCATGGAGAGACCCAGTACTTC. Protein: CASSQLPPGTGGNHGETQYF. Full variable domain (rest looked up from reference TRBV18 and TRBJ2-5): NAGVMQNPRHLVRRRGQEARLRCSPMKGHSHVYWYRQLPEEGLKFMVYLQKENIIDESGMPKERFSAEFPKEGPSILRIQQVVRGDSAAYFCASSQLPPGTGGNHGETQYFGPGTRLLVL.

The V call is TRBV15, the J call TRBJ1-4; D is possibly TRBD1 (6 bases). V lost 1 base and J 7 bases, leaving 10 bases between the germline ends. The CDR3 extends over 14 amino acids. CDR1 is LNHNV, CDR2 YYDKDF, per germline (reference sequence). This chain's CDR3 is CATSRVGRGEKLFF. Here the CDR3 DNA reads TGTGCCACCAGCAGAGTAGGCAGGGGTGAAAAACTGTTTTTT.

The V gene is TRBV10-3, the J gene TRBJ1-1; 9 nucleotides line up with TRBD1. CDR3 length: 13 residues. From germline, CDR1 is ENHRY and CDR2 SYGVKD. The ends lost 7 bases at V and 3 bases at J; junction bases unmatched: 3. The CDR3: CAITQGADTEAFF. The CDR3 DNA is TGTGCCATCACACAGGGGGCCGACACTGAAGCTTTCTTT.